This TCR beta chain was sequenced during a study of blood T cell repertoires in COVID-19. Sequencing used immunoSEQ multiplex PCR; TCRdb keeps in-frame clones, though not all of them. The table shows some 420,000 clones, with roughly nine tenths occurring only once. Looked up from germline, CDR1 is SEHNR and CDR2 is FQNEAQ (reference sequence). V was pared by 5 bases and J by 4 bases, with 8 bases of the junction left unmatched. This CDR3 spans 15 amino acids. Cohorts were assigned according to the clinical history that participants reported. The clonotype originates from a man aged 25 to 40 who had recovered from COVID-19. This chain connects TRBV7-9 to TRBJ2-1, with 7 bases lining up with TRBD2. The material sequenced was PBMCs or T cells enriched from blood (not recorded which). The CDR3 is CASSPQERDYNEQFF. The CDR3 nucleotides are TGTGCCAGCAGCCCCCAGGAGCGGGATTACAATGAGCAGTTCTTC.